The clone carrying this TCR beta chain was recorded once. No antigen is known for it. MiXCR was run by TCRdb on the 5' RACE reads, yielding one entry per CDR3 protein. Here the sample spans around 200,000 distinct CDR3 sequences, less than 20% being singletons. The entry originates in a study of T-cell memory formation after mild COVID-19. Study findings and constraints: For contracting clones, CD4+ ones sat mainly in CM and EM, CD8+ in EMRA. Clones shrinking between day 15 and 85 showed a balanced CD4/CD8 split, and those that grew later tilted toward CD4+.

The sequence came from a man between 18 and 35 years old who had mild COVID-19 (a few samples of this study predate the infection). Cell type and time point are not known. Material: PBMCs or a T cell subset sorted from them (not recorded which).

The CDR3 DNA reads TGTGCCAGCAGCTTAGCCCCGGTGTACACCGGGGAGCTGTTTTTT. Amino acids: CASSLAPVYTGELFF. The chain recombines TRBV7-3 with TRBJ2-2; D not certain. V shed 2 bases and J shed 3 bases, with 10 bases lying between them. The CDR3 consists of 15 residues. The germline CDR1 and CDR2 sequences are SGHTA and FQGTGA. Complete variable domain (other parts from reference TRBV7-3 and TRBJ2-2): GAGVSQTPSNKVTEKGKYVELRCDPISGHTALYWYRQSLGQGPEFLIYFQGTGAADDSGLPNDRFFAVRPEGSVSTLKIQRTERGDSAVYLCASSLAPVYTGELFFGEGSRLTVL.